This T cell receptor beta chain emerged from a study of blood T cell repertoires in COVID-19. The V gene lost 1 base and the J gene lost 4 bases, with 11 bases spanning the gap. The germline gives CDR1 LGHNA, CDR2 YSLEER. The CDR3 has 14 amino acids. As originally analysed: By means of reference gene primer amplification, nucleated cell counts were estimated. Repertoires were generated with immunoSEQ multiplex PCR, while TCRdb's copy carries only in-frame clones and drops some. V and J calls and clone size follow that table, whereas D and trimming were derived from the DNA. Here the sample spans about 120,000 clones, around three quarters being singletons.

The material sequenced was peripheral blood. The chain links TRBV4-3 to TRBJ2-7; D call uncertain. The TCR comes from a man aged 60 to 69 with active or convalescent COVID-19. CDR3 nucleotides: TGCGCCAGCAGCCAAGCGCCCAGCGTATACGAGCAGTACTTC. Translated: CASSQAPSVYEQYF.